The rows below give T cell receptor beta chains drawn from one sample of a study of a mutant IDH1 vaccine in newly diagnosed glioma. These receptors have no known antigen. Using immunoSEQ multiplex PCR, the repertoire was profiled, and TCRdb retains in-frame clones only, with some absent. The sample has approximately 60,000 clones, over 80% seen once. Source: PBMCs, taken from a glioma patient whose treatment included an IDH1 peptide vaccine. The source of these receptors is a man in his forties with glioma. Both conserved end residues are part of each CDR3. D genes are given only for firm matches. Rows may omit the clone size; those that give it use once, few, many or a size class.

.	TRBV2	.	TRBJ1-2	CASRSSTAGGYTF	TGTGCCAGCAGGTCTTCCACCGCAGGTGGCTACACCTTC
.	TRBV19	.	TRBJ1-5	CASSIVLGGIGQPQHF	TGTGCCAGTAGTATAGTGTTGGGGGGAATAGGCCAGCCCCAGCATTTT
TRBD1	TRBV27	.	TRBJ1-5	CASRNQGWDSQNQPQHF	TGTGCCAGCAGAAACCAAGGCTGGGACAGCCAAAATCAGCCCCAGCATTTT
.	TRBV10-3	.	TRBJ1-1	CAISEDSHVTEAFF	TGTGCCATCAGTGAGGACAGCCACGTCACTGAAGCTTTCTTT
.	TRBV7-9	once	TRBJ1-2	CASSGRGGYGYTF	TGTGCCAGCAGCGGCAGGGGTGGCTATGGCTACACCTTC
TRBD1	TRBV19	.	TRBJ1-3	CASRGQISSGNTIYF	TGTGCCAGTAGGGGACAGATTTCCTCTGGAAACACCATATATTTT
TRBD1	TRBV4-2	.	TRBJ1-4	CASSQGTGGGGKLFF	TGTGCCAGCAGCCAAGGGACAGGGGGAGGGGGAAAACTGTTTTTT
TRBD1	TRBV5-4	.	TRBJ1-3	CASSKDRAGSGNTIYF	TGTGCCAGCAGCAAAGACAGGGCCGGCTCTGGAAACACCATATATTTT
TRBD1	TRBV25-1	.	TRBJ2-1	CASSELEDRGRNEQFF	TGTGCCAGCAGTGAATTGGAGGACAGGGGCAGGAATGAGCAGTTCTTC
.	TRBV6-1	.	TRBJ2-7	CASRRTGTYEQYF	TGTGCCAGCAGGCGGACGGGGACCTACGAGCAGTACTTC
.	TRBV6-6	.	TRBJ2-3	CASGSPAQYF	TGTGCCAGCGGGTCCCCGGCGCAGTATTTT
.	TRBV11-2	.	TRBJ1-1	CASTLTGPNTEAFF	TGTGCCAGCACGCTCACAGGGCCGAACACTGAAGCTTTCTTT
TRBD1	TRBV18	.	TRBJ2-7	CASSQGTASYEQYF	TGTGCCAGCTCACAAGGGACAGCATCCTACGAGCAGTACTTC
.	TRBV5-1	.	TRBJ1-3	CASSLGESSGNTIYF	TGCGCCAGCAGCTTAGGGGAAAGCTCTGGAAACACCATATATTTT
.	TRBV5-1	.	TRBJ2-7	CASSLVVGWVAEQYF	TGCGCCAGCAGCTTGGTTGTTGGCTGGGTTGCGGAGCAGTACTTC
TRBD2	TRBV5-8	.	TRBJ2-7	CASSPDTGLAGGFYEQYF	TGTGCCAGCAGCCCGGACACGGGACTAGCGGGAGGTTTCTACGAGCAGTACTTC
TRBD2	TRBV10-2	.	TRBJ2-7	CASSEAGGRYEQYF	TGCGCCAGCAGTGAGGCCGGGGGGAGGTACGAGCAGTACTTC
TRBD1	TRBV7-2	medium-sized	TRBJ1-1	CASSLGQGFTEAFF	TGTGCCAGCAGCTTAGGACAGGGGTTCACTGAAGCTTTCTTT
TRBD1	TRBV7-2	.	TRBJ1-6	CASSLGQAASPLYF	TGTGCCAGCAGCCTGGGACAGGCGGCGTCACCCCTCTACTTT
.	TRBV5-6	once	TRBJ1-5	CASSLAGYSNQPQHF	TGTGCCAGCAGCTTGGCAGGGTATAGCAATCAGCCCCAGCATTTT
TRBD2	TRBV7-3	medium-sized	TRBJ2-5	CASSSSPGLESYF	TGTGCCAGCAGCTCGTCCCCGGGACTAGAGTCTTACTTC
.	TRBV4-1	few	TRBJ2-5	CASSQPLGGQETQYF	TGCGCCAGCAGCCAACCTCTAGGGGGTCAAGAGACCCAGTACTTC
.	TRBV25-1	.	TRBJ1-4	CASSDYTDYLEKLFF	TGTGCCAGCAGTGATTATACGGACTACTTAGAAAAACTGTTTTTT
TRBD1	TRBV28	.	TRBJ1-1	CASNYRDSGAFF	TGTGCCAGCAACTACCGGGACAGCGGAGCTTTCTTT
TRBD2	TRBV2	few	TRBJ2-1	CASTSGEGMEQFF	TGTGCCAGCACCAGCGGGGAGGGGATGGAGCAGTTCTTC
TRBD2	TRBV9	.	TRBJ2-1	CASSVGWDISGRPYNEQFF	TGTGCCAGCAGCGTAGGATGGGACATTAGCGGGAGACCATACAATGAGCAGTTCTTC
TRBD1	TRBV19	.	TRBJ2-2	CASSRDRGSTGELFF	TGTGCCAGTAGTAGGGACAGGGGCAGCACCGGGGAGCTGTTTTTT
.	TRBV7-9	.	TRBJ1-5	CASSLGLVQPQHF	TGTGCCAGCAGCTTAGGCCTGGTTCAGCCCCAGCATTTT
TRBD1	TRBV5-1	.	TRBJ2-2	CASSLRDSKYTGELFF	TGCGCCAGCAGCTTGAGGGACAGCAAGTACACCGGGGAGCTGTTTTTT
TRBD2	TRBV7-9	once	TRBJ2-7	CASSSSGLATNPSYEQYF	TGTGCCAGCAGCTCGTCGGGACTAGCGACAAATCCTTCCTACGAGCAGTACTTC
TRBD1	TRBV7-2	once	TRBJ1-2	CASSGRTGEYGYTF	TGTGCCAGCAGCGGACGGACAGGGGAGTATGGCTACACCTTC
TRBD2	TRBV5-1	.	TRBJ2-7	CASSLGEGRYEQYF	TGCGCCAGCAGCTTGGGGGAGGGTCGGTACGAGCAGTACTTC
.	TRBV18	.	TRBJ1-1	CASSPSRGGMNTEAFF	TGTGCCAGCTCACCAAGTCGAGGGGGGATGAACACTGAAGCTTTCTTT
.	TRBV18	.	TRBJ2-7	CASSPAQGEGEQYF	TGTGCCAGCTCACCGGCACAGGGTGAGGGGGAGCAGTACTTC
TRBD2	TRBV6-1	.	TRBJ2-7	CASSEPGLAGGNEQYF	TGTGCCAGCAGTGAGCCGGGACTAGCGGGAGGAAACGAGCAGTACTTC
TRBD1	TRBV7-2	.	TRBJ1-2	CASSLVGGQGGGGYTF	TGTGCCAGCAGCCTAGTAGGAGGACAGGGCGGTGGTGGCTACACCTTC
TRBD2	TRBV28	.	TRBJ2-2	CASSLAGGLNTGELFF	TGTGCCAGCAGTTTAGCGGGAGGACTGAACACCGGGGAGCTGTTTTTT
.	TRBV4-1	.	TRBJ1-5	CASSQDPSRKSNQPQHF	TGCGCCAGCAGCCAAGATCCAAGCCGAAAAAGCAATCAGCCCCAGCATTTT
.	TRBV7-9	.	TRBJ2-7	CASSLETYEQYF	TGTGCCAGCAGCTTAGAGACCTACGAGCAGTACTTC
TRBD2	TRBV4-1	.	TRBJ2-1	CASSQEAGNSYNEQFF	TGCGCCAGCAGCCAAGAAGCGGGGAATTCCTACAATGAGCAGTTCTTC
.	TRBV19	.	TRBJ2-3	CASIGRDTDTQYF	TGTGCCAGTATAGGGCGGGACACAGATACGCAGTATTTT
TRBD1	TRBV7-3	once	TRBJ1-1	CASSLITGVPNTEAFF	TGTGCCAGCAGCTTAATCACAGGGGTCCCGAACACTGAAGCTTTCTTT
.	TRBV7-9	.	TRBJ2-7	CASSLGRGSYEQYF	TGTGCCAGCAGCTTAGGACGGGGCTCCTACGAGCAGTACTTC
.	TRBV6-1	.	TRBJ1-1	CASSERGFLSEAFF	TGTGCCAGCAGTGAAAGGGGTTTTTTGTCTGAAGCTTTCTTT
TRBD2	TRBV10-3	once	TRBJ2-7	CAIRGLAGGNEQYF	TGTGCCATCAGGGGACTAGCGGGAGGGAACGAGCAGTACTTC
.	TRBV6-5	.	TRBJ1-2	CASRKTGTGGYTF	TGTGCCAGCAGAAAAACAGGTACCGGCGGCTACACCTTC
.	TRBV6-5	.	TRBJ2-7	CASSYSYSYEQYF	TGTGCCAGCAGTTACAGTTACTCCTACGAGCAGTACTTC
TRBD2	TRBV5-1	.	TRBJ2-2	CASSPVAGTNTGELFF	TGCGCCAGCAGCCCCGTAGCGGGCACGAACACCGGGGAGCTGTTTTTT
.	TRBV6-4	.	TRBJ1-2	CASSDSTAGRDYGYTF	TGTGCCAGCAGTGACTCAACGGCAGGGAGAGACTATGGCTACACCTTC
.	TRBV6-5	.	TRBJ2-3	CASKRRWLTDTQYF	TGTGCCAGCAAAAGGAGGTGGCTCACAGATACGCAGTATTTT
TRBD1	TRBV7-9	once	TRBJ2-7	CASSYPGQGAGEQYF	TGTGCCAGCAGCTATCCCGGACAGGGGGCGGGCGAGCAGTACTTC
.	TRBV20-1	.	TRBJ2-3	CSAPPRDTQYF	TGCAGTGCTCCCCCGAGGGATACGCAGTATTTT
.	TRBV29-1	few	TRBJ2-1	CSVMDITYNEQFF	TGCAGCGTAATGGACATAACCTACAATGAGCAGTTCTTC
.	TRBV18	.	TRBJ2-2	CASSPPAVVEELFF	TGTGCCAGCTCACCCCCGGCGGTCGTGGAGGAGCTGTTTTTT